This record concerns one TCR beta chain sequence. Its antigen is currently unknown. Then a second PCR, running about 6 to 12 cycles, was carried out with a sample-barcoded 5' primer and a J-beta primer mix. TCRdb independently ran MiXCR on the 5' RACE reads; one entry per CDR3 protein. The table shows fewer than 1,000,000 distinct CDR3 sequences, with under 45% occurring only once. This record comes from a study of blood T cells in healthy people across ages. The study's findings and limits: Not knowing donor CMV status may have confounded expanded clonotype changes.

The sample consisted of blood. This receptor was obtained from a man aged 55 to 70 in good health.

CDR3 amino acids: CASRETGTGLHEQFF. For the CDR3, the DNA is TGTGCCAGCAGAGAAACCGGGACAGGGCTCCATGAGCAGTTCTTC. V gene TRBV6-2 or TRBV6-3 combines with J gene TRBJ2-1; 9 nucleotides match TRBD1. CDR1 is MNHEY, CDR2 SVGEGT, per germline. The V segment lost 6 bases and the J segment 8 bases; nucleotides outside the gene matches: 11. CDR3 length: 15 amino acids.